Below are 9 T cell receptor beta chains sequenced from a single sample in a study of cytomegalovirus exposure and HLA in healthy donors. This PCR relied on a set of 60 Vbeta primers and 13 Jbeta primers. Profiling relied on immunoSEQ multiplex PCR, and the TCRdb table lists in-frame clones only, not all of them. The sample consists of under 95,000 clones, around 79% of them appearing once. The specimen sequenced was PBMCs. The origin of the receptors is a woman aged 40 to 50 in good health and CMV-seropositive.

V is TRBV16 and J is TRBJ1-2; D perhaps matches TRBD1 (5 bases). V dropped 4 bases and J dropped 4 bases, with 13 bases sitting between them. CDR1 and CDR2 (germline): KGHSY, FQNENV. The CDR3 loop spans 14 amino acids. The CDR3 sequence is CASSPTDLGYGYTF. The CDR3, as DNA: TGTGCCAGCAGCCCGACAGATCTAGGCTATGGCTACACCTTC.

The chain's CDR3 is CASSLAHSDTQYF. CDR3 DNA: TGTGCCAGCAGCTTGGCACATTCAGATACGCAGTATTTT. V gene TRBV7-3 combines with J gene TRBJ2-3; no reliable D call. The CDR3 is 13 residues long. CDR1 SGHTA and CDR2 FQGTGA come from the germline V gene. Trimming took off 3 bases at V and 4 bases at J, with 8 bases between the two ends.

CDR3 protein: CASSLAGGTYNEQFF. In DNA, the CDR3 is TGTGCCAGCAGCTTAGCGGGAGGTACATACAATGAGCAGTTCTTC. The chain combines TRBV7-3 with TRBJ2-1; 8 bases map to TRBD2. The germline V gene encodes CDR1 SGHTA and CDR2 FQGTGA. Germline trimming cut 2 bases from V and 4 bases from J; bases unmatched to any gene: 4. This CDR3 has 15 residues.

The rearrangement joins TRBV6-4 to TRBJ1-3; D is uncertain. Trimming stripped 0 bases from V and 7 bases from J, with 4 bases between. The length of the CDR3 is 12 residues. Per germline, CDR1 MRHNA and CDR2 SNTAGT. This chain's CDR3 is CASSDSQNTIYF. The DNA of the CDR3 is TGTGCCAGCAGTGACTCTCAGAACACCATATATTTT.

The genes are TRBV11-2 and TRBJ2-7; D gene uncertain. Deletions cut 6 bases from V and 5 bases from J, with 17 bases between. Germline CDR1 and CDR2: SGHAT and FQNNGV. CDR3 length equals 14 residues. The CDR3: CASSSGRSRDEQYF. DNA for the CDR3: TGTGCCAGCAGTTCAGGCAGGTCCCGAGACGAGCAGTACTTC.

Here the CDR3 reads CASSLHTGGFTEAFF. CDR3 bases: TGTGCCAGCAGCCTCCATACAGGGGGGTTTACTGAAGCTTTCTTT. The chain carries TRBV7-9 and TRBJ1-1; TRBD1 matches at 8 bases. V lost 5 bases, J lost 5 bases, and 10 bases stayed unmatched. Germline V lookup: CDR1 SEHNR, CDR2 FQNEAQ (reference sequence). The length of the CDR3 is 15 residues.

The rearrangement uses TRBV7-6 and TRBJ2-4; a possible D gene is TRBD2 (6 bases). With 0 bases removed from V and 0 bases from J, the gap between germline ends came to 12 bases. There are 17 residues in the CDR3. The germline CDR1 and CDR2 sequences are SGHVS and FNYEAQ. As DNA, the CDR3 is TGTGCCAGCAGCTTAGCGCGGGATCGACTAGCCAAAAACATTCAGTACTTC. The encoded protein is CASSLARDRLAKNIQYF.

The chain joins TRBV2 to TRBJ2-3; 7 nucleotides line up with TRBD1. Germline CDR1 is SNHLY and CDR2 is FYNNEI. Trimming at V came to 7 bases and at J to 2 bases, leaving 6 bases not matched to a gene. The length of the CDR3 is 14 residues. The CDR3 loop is CASNRDSYTDTQYF. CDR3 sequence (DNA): TGTGCCAGCAATAGGGACAGTTACACAGATACGCAGTATTTT.

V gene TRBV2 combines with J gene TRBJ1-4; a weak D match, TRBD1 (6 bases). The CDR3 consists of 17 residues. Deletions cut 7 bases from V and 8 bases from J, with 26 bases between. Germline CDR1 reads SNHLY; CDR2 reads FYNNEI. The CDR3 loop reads CASMEGGLGSLWEKLFF. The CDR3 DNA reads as TGTGCCAGCATGGAGGGGGGGCTCGGCTCTTTGTGGGAAAAACTGTTTTTT.